Listed here are 23 T cell receptor beta chains from one sample, sequenced in a study of blood T cell repertoires in COVID-19. The assay was immunoSEQ multiplex PCR, and TCRdb's table has in-frame clones only and misses some. The repertoire holds roughly 290,000 clones, with 85% to 90% as singletons. The sample was peripheral blood. All receptors derive from a man aged 30 to 45 with acute or convalescent COVID-19.

This chain uses TRBV18 with TRBJ2-4; D is uncertain. V gave up 1 base and J gave up 1 base, with 11 bases separating them. This CDR3 region has 16 residues. CDR1 KGHSH and CDR2 LQKENI come from the germline V gene. CDR3 sequence (DNA): TGTGCCAGCTCACCACGTGAAGTTGGCGCCAAAAACATTCAGTACTTC. Residues: CASSPREVGAKNIQYF.

This chain connects TRBV6-5 to TRBJ2-7; 9 bases match TRBD1. The CDR3 is 14 amino acids. The V gene's germline CDR1 is MNHEY and CDR2 SVGAGI. Unmatched junction bases numbered 7, after V lost 7 bases and J lost 3 bases. CDR3 residues: CASTKDRGSYEQYF. The CDR3 DNA reads TGTGCCAGCACTAAGGACAGGGGAAGCTACGAGCAGTACTTC.

This clone occurred a few times. The rearrangement joins TRBV5-1 to TRBJ2-2, with 12 bases identical to TRBD2. This CDR3 contains 16 residues. The germline gives CDR1 SGHRS, CDR2 YFSETQ. J gave up 3 bases and V 5 bases, and 5 bases lay outside the gene matches. The CDR3 reads CASSTGLAGYTGELFF. In DNA form, the CDR3 reads TGCGCCAGCAGTACGGGACTAGCGGGCTACACCGGGGAGCTGTTTTTT. The full variable domain, completed using reference TRBV5-1 and TRBJ2-2, is KAGVTQTPRYLIKTRGQQVTLSCSPISGHRSVSWYQQTPGQGLQFLFEYFSETQRNKGNFPGRFSGRQFSNSRSEMNVSTLELGDSALYLCASSTGLAGYTGELFFGEGSRLTVL.

In this sample, this clone turned up a few times. The chain combines TRBV25-1 with TRBJ2-2, with TRBD1 as a possible D gene (5 bases). Trimming cost V 4 bases and J 8 bases, with 11 bases left between them. CDR1 is MGHDK, CDR2 SYGVNS, per germline. This CDR3 has 13 amino acids. CDR3 coding DNA: TGTGCCAGCAGTGCAGGGTCGTGGGGGGAGCTGTTTTTT. Amino acids: CASSAGSWGELFF.

The sample holds one count of this clone. V gene TRBV2 combines with J gene TRBJ2-3; 9 bases map to TRBD2. The CDR3 length is 13 residues. V lost 9 bases and J lost 1; bases outside the gene matches: 2. Germline loops: CDR1 SNHLY, CDR2 FYNNEI. The CDR3 nucleotides read TGTGCCAGAAGGACTAGCGGCACAGATACGCAGTATTTT. This translates into CARRTSGTDTQYF. The full variable domain, its missing parts supplied by reference TRBV2 and TRBJ2-3, is EPEVTQTPSHQVTQMGQEVILRCVPISNHLYFYWYRQILGQKVEFLVSFYNNEISEKSEIFDDQFSVERPDGSNFTLKIRSTKLEDSAMYFCARRTSGTDTQYFGPGTRLTVL.

This rearrangement joins TRBV30 to TRBJ1-5; TRBD1 aligns across 7 bases. CDR1 and CDR2 from the germline V gene are GTSNPN and SVGIG (reference sequence). There are 16 residues in the CDR3. Trimming cost V 3 bases and J 0 bases; bases outside gene matches: 8. The CDR3 loop reads CAWSPGTAYSNQPQHF. CDR3 coding DNA: TGTGCCTGGAGCCCCGGGACAGCATATAGCAATCAGCCCCAGCATTTT.

This chain connects TRBV5-1 to TRBJ2-6, with D perhaps TRBD1 (6 bases). The germline V gene encodes CDR1 SGHRS and CDR2 YFSETQ. V lost 5 bases and J 2 bases, leaving 11 bases between the germline ends. This CDR3 is built from 15 residues. This CDR3 reads CASRSTGTGANVLTF. In nucleotides, the CDR3 is TGCGCCAGCAGGTCAACAGGGACTGGGGCCAACGTCCTGACTTTC.

V is TRBV4-2 and J is TRBJ1-1, with D tentatively TRBD1 (5 bases). The V gene lost 4 bases and the J gene lost 5 bases, with 20 bases spanning the gap. Germline V CDR1 and CDR2: LGHNA, YNFKEQ. CDR3 length: 16 residues. CDR3 sequence: CASSPQILAGRTEAFF. The CDR3 bases are TGTGCCAGCAGCCCCCAAATCCTGGCAGGGAGGACTGAAGCTTTCTTT.

The chain is built from TRBV27 and TRBJ1-2; 8 bases match TRBD1. The J segment lost 0 bases and the V segment lost 4 bases, leaving 7 bases of the junction unmatched. Germline V gene sequence: CDR1 MNHEY, CDR2 SMNVEV (reference sequence). This CDR3 comprises 16 residues. CDR3 coding DNA: TGTGCCAGCAGTTCTCCCGGACAGGGCCCTAACTATGGCTACACCTTC. As protein: CASSSPGQGPNYGYTF.

This rearrangement joins TRBV28 to TRBJ1-1, with 8 bases aligning to TRBD1. Germline CDR1 reads MDHEN; CDR2 reads SYDVKM. CDR3 length equals 16 residues. Trimming removed 5 bases from V and 1 base from J; junction bases left unmatched: 9. The CDR3 loop reads CASSLIRTGQNTEAFF. CDR3 sequence (DNA): TGTGCCAGCAGTCTTATTCGGACAGGGCAGAACACTGAAGCTTTCTTT.

This clone was observed a few times. The chain combines TRBV19 with TRBJ1-5; TRBD1 matches at 7 bases. The CDR3 has 14 residues. In germline, CDR1 is LNHDA, CDR2 SQIVND (reference sequence). V lost 7 bases and J lost 6; bases outside the gene matches: 9. CDR3 DNA: TGTGCCAGTACCACCGACAGGGTGGCTCAGCCCCAGCATTTT. Encoded protein: CASTTDRVAQPQHF.

This rearrangement joins TRBV28 to TRBJ2-5; 7 nucleotides line up with TRBD1. Trimming took 6 bases from V and 1 from J; bases not matched to a gene: 2. Germline loops: CDR1 MDHEN, CDR2 SYDVKM. The CDR3 is 13 amino acids. CDR3 protein: CASSEGAQETQYF. As DNA, the CDR3 is TGTGCCAGCAGCGAGGGGGCCCAAGAGACCCAGTACTTC.

This clone came up once. This chain uses TRBV7-9 with TRBJ1-6, with D possibly matching TRBD1 (6 bases). Germline assignment: CDR1 SEHNR and CDR2 FQNEAQ (reference sequence). This CDR3 has 17 residues. V dropped 0 bases and J dropped 5 bases, with 14 bases sitting between them. The CDR3 DNA follows: TGTGCCAGCAGCTTAGCGAACCACAGGGATAATAATTCACCCCTCCACTTT. This sequence encodes CASSLANHRDNNSPLHF.

The chain recombines TRBV19 with TRBJ1-5; D ambiguous. The germline gives CDR1 LNHDA, CDR2 SQIVND (reference sequence). Trimming stripped 2 bases from V and 6 bases from J, with 8 bases between. The CDR3 consists of 13 residues. The CDR3 reads CASSISGFQPQHF. In nucleotides, the CDR3 is TGTGCCAGTAGTATATCCGGTTTTCAGCCCCAGCATTTT.

The gene calls are TRBV10-3 and TRBJ2-3; the D gene is possibly TRBD2 (6 bases). Germline values: CDR1 ENHRY, CDR2 SYGVKD. There are 14 residues in the CDR3. Trimming removed 6 bases from V and 0 bases from J, with 10 bases in between. The chain's CDR3 is CAIRTSYSTDTQYF. CDR3 sequence (DNA): TGTGCCATCAGAACTAGCTACAGCACAGATACGCAGTATTTT.

The chain couples TRBV28 to TRBJ1-3; D gene unclear. Trimming shortened V by 3 bases and J by 0 bases, and 18 bases separated the two germline ends. Germline V lookup: CDR1 MDHEN, CDR2 SYDVKM. The CDR3 has 18 residues. In DNA, the CDR3 is TGTGCCAGCAGTTTGAATCCCTTTCTGCAGGACTCTGGAAACACCATATATTTT. This codes for CASSLNPFLQDSGNTIYF.

V and J are TRBV30 and TRBJ2-7; possibly TRBD1 for D (6 bases). The germline gives CDR1 GTSNPN, CDR2 SVGIG (reference sequence). V was shortened by 0 bases and J by 1 base, with 16 bases between the two germline ends. The CDR3 is made up of 16 amino acids. Here the CDR3 DNA reads TGTGCCTGGAGTGTACAGGGTGTCGTGGGGTCCTACGAGCAGTACTTC. Amino acid sequence: CAWSVQGVVGSYEQYF. Looking up the rest from reference TRBV30 and TRBJ2-7 gives the full variable domain: SQTIHQWPATLVQPVGSPLSLECTVEGTSNPNLYWYRQAAGRGLQLLFYSVGIGQISSEVPQNLSASRPQDRQFILSSKKLLLSDSGFYLCAWSVQGVVGSYEQYFGPGTRLTVT.

This clone was detected only once. The chain is built from TRBV30 and TRBJ1-5; D is unresolved. The germline CDR1 and CDR2 sequences are GTSNPN and SVGIG (reference sequence). The germline V and J ends were trimmed by 5 bases and 2 bases, with 10 bases remaining between them. This CDR3 is 13 amino acids long. The CDR3 region is CAWDAGGNQPQHF. In DNA form, the CDR3 reads TGTGCCTGGGATGCAGGCGGCAATCAGCCCCAGCATTTT.

This clone was recorded a few times. This chain uses TRBV29-1 with TRBJ1-5, with 7 bases identical to TRBD1. With 6 bases clipped from V and 3 bases from J, the junction kept 8 bases outside the gene matches. There are 14 residues in the CDR3. Germline CDR1 and CDR2: SQVTM and ANQGSEA. CDR3 region: CSVSGTDHNQPQHF. In DNA, the CDR3 is TGCAGCGTCAGTGGGACAGATCACAATCAGCCCCAGCATTTT.

The rearrangement uses TRBV7-9 and TRBJ1-5; D unresolved. With 3 bases removed from V and 4 bases from J, the gap between germline ends came to 7 bases. CDR3 length: 13 amino acids. Germline CDR1 and CDR2: SEHNR and FQNEAQ (reference sequence). CDR3 DNA sequence: TGTGCCAGCAGCTTTGGAGGGAATCAGCCCCAGCATTTT. It translates to CASSFGGNQPQHF.

This chain joins TRBV5-1 and TRBJ1-1; D gene uncertain. Trimming stripped 0 bases from V and 0 bases from J, with 6 bases between. CDR1 and CDR2 from the germline V gene are SGHRS and YFSETQ. There are 14 residues in the CDR3. The CDR3 DNA sequence: TGCGCCAGCAGCTTGGGCGGGATGAACACTGAAGCTTTCTTT. Protein sequence: CASSLGGMNTEAFF.

The chain joins TRBV5-1 to TRBJ1-1, with D maybe TRBD1 (5 bases). The CDR3 covers 14 residues. Germline CDR1 is SGHRS and CDR2 is YFSETQ. The V and J ends lost 0 bases and 5 bases respectively, with 11 bases between them. The CDR3 spells CASSLVQGGTEAFF. In nucleotides, the CDR3 is TGCGCCAGCAGCTTGGTCCAGGGTGGAACTGAAGCTTTCTTT.

J is TRBJ2-5 and V is TRBV7-7, with 14 positions matching TRBD2. The CDR3 consists of 15 residues. CDR1 and CDR2 from the germline V gene are SSHAT and FNYEAQ (reference sequence). This chain's CDR3 is CASGLAGGLTETQYF. For the CDR3, the DNA is TGTGCTAGCGGACTAGCGGGGGGCCTCACAGAGACCCAGTACTTC.